The 3 T cell receptor beta chains below were found in one sample sequenced in a study of cytomegalovirus exposure and HLA in healthy donors. It was with 60 Vbeta and 13 Jbeta primers that the PCR ran. Repertoires were generated with immunoSEQ multiplex PCR, while TCRdb's copy carries only in-frame clones and drops some. The sample has around 100,000 clones; less than 85% are singletons. Material for sequencing was PBMCs. The receptor set was obtained from a man aged 18 to 30 in good health and CMV-seronegative.

The chain is built from TRBV13 and TRBJ1-1; 7 nucleotides line up with TRBD1. Germline loops: CDR1 PRHDT, CDR2 FYEKMQ (reference sequence). The CDR3 extends over 16 amino acids. V trimming: 4 bases; J trimming: 1 base; junction bases outside the gene matches: 9. CDR3: CASSSARDSQNTEAFF. CDR3 nucleotides: TGTGCCAGCAGCTCCGCCCGGGACAGTCAGAACACTGAAGCTTTCTTT.

The V call is TRBV27, the J call TRBJ2-1; 8 bases line up with TRBD2. The CDR3 has 17 amino acids. Germline loops: CDR1 MNHEY, CDR2 SMNVEV (reference sequence). Germline trimming cut 2 bases from V and 4 bases from J; bases unmatched to any gene: 10. CDR3 sequence (DNA): TGTGCCAGCAGTTTAACGGGGGGGTCCGCGGCTTACAATGAGCAGTTCTTC. The encoded protein is CASSLTGGSAAYNEQFF.

The V and J genes are TRBV29-1 and TRBJ2-2, with D possibly TRBD1 on 6 matching bases. Germline CDR1 and CDR2: SQVTM and ANQGSEA. This CDR3 is 14 amino acids long. The V end lost 7 bases, the J end lost 1 base, and 13 bases lay between the germline ends. CDR3 nucleotides: TGCAGCGGGAGGCTGACAGGGAACACCGGGGAGCTGTTTTTT. As protein: CSGRLTGNTGELFF.